The source of this T cell receptor (beta chain) is a study of T cell responses to AZD1222 COVID-19 vaccine. Profiling relied on immunoSEQ multiplex PCR, and the TCRdb table lists in-frame clones only, not all of them. Here the sample spans roughly 100,000 clones, just over 90% being singletons. A word on this clone: What it binds is not known.

The CDR3 is 12 amino acids. The germline V gene encodes CDR1 SNHLY and CDR2 FYNNEI. V was shortened by 2 bases and J by 9 bases, with 8 bases between the two germline ends. General observations from the study: Females outnumbered males among donors, who were mostly white British; clonal diversity was possibly underestimated.

This clonotype was sampled from an adult who received the AZD1222 COVID-19 vaccine. This rearrangement joins TRBV2 to TRBJ1-5; no firm D call. Here the sequenced sample was peripheral blood, taken 28 days after the second AZD1222 dose. Written as DNA, the CDR3 is TGTGCCAGCAGTGAAACTGGACGGCCCCAGCATTTT. Its translation is CASSETGRPQHF.